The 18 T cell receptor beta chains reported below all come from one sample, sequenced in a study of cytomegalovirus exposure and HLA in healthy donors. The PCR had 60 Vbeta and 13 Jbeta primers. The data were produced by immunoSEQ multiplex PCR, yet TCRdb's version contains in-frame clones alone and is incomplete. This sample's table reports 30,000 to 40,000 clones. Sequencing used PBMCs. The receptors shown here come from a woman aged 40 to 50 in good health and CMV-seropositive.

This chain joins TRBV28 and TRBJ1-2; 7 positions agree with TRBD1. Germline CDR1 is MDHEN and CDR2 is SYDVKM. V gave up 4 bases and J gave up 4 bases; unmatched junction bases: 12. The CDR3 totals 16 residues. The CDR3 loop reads CASSSTQPGQTYGYTF. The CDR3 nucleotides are TGTGCCAGCAGTTCCACTCAACCGGGACAGACCTATGGCTACACCTTC.

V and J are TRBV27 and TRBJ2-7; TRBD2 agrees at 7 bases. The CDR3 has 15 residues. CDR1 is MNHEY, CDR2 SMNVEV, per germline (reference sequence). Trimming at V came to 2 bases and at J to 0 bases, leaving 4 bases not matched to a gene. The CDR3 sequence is CASSLSGILSYEQYF. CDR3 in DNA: TGTGCCAGCAGTTTAAGCGGGATCCTCTCCTACGAGCAGTACTTC.

CDR3 loop: CASSRQGATNEKLFF. The CDR3 DNA is TGCGCCAGCAGCCGACAGGGGGCAACTAATGAAAAACTGTTTTTT. The chain recombines TRBV5-1 with TRBJ1-4; TRBD1 matches at 9 bases. Germline V gene data show CDR1 as SGHRS and CDR2 as YFSETQ. V lost 4 bases and J lost 0; bases outside the gene matches: 1. The CDR3 is made up of 15 amino acids.

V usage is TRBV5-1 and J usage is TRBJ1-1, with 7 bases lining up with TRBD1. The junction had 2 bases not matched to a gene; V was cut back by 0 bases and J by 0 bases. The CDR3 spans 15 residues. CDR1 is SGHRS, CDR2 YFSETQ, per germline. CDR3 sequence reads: CASSLVGTVNTEAFF. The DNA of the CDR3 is TGCGCCAGCAGCTTGGTGGGGACAGTGAACACTGAAGCTTTCTTT.

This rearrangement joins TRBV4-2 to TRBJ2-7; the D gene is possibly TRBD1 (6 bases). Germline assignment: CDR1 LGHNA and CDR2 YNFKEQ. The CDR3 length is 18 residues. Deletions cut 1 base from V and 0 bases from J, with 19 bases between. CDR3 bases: TGTGCCAGCAGCCAAGGCCGATCAGGGGACCCAAGCTCCTACGAGCAGTACTTC. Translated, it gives CASSQGRSGDPSSYEQYF.

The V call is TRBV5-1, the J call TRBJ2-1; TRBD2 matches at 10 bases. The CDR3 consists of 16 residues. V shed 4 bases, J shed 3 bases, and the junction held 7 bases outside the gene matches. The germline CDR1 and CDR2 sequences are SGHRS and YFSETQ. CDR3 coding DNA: TGCGCCAGCAGCCCTGCAGCGGGAGGGGTCTACAATGAGCAGTTCTTC. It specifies CASSPAAGGVYNEQFF.

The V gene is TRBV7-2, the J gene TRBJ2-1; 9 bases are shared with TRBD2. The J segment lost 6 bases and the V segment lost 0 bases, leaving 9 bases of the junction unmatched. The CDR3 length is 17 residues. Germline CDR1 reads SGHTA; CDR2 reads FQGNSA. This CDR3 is CASSLALFSGSPNEQFF. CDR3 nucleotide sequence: TGTGCCAGCAGCTTAGCGTTATTTAGCGGGAGCCCCAATGAGCAGTTCTTC.

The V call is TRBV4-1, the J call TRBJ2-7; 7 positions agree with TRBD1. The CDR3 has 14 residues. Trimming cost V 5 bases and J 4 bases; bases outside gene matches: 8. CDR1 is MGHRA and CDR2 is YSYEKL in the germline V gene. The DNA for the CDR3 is TGCGCCAGCAGCTTCCGACAGGGACCTTACGAGCAGTACTTC. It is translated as CASSFRQGPYEQYF.

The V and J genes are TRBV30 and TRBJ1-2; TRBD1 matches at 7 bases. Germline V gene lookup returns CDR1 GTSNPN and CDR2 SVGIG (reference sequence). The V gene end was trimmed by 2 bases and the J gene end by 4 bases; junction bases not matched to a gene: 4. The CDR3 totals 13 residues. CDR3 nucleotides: TGTGCCTGGAGTACAGGGGCAGCCTATGGCTACACCTTC. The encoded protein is CAWSTGAAYGYTF.

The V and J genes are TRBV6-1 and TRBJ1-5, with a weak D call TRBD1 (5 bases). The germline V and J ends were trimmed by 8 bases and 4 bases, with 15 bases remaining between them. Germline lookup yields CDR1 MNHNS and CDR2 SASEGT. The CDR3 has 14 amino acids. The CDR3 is CASDTGTGNQPQHF. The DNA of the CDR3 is TGTGCCAGCGATACCGGGACTGGTAATCAGCCCCAGCATTTT.

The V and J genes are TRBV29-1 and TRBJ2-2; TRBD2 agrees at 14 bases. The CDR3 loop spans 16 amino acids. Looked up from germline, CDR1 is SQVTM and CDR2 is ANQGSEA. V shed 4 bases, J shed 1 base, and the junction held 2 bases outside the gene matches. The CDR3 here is CSVGGTSGRNTGELFF. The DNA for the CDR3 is TGCAGCGTTGGGGGGACTAGCGGGAGGAACACCGGGGAGCTGTTTTTT.

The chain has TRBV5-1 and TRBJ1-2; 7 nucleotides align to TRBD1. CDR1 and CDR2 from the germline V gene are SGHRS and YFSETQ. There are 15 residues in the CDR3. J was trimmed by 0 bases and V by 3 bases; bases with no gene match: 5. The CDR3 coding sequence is TGCGCCAGCAGCTCGGGACAGTTTTCTAACTATGGCTACACCTTC. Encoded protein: CASSSGQFSNYGYTF.

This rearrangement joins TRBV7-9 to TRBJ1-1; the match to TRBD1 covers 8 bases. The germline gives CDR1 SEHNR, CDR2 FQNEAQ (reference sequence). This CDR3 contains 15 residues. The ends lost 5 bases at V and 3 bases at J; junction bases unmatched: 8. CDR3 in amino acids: CASSTTGVEDTEAFF. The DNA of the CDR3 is TGTGCCAGCAGCACGACAGGGGTTGAGGACACTGAAGCTTTCTTT.

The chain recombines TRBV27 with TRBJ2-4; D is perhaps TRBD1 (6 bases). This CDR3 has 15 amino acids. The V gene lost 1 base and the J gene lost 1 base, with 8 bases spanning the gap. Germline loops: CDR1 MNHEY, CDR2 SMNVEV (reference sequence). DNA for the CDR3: TGTGCCAGCAGTTTATGGCAGGGGGCCAAAAACATTCAGTACTTC. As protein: CASSLWQGAKNIQYF.

CDR3: CASSPPADFATNEKLFF. CDR3 in DNA: TGTGCCAGCTCACCACCTGCAGACTTTGCAACTAATGAAAAACTGTTTTTT. The chain is built from TRBV18 and TRBJ1-4; no clear D. Germline values: CDR1 KGHSH, CDR2 LQKENI. This CDR3 region has 17 residues. The V and J ends lost 0 bases and 0 bases respectively, with 11 bases between them.

CDR3 region: CASSPPGLGLASEQFF. The CDR3 nucleotides read TGTGCCAGCAGCCCGCCCGGTCTGGGACTAGCGTCCGAGCAGTTCTTC. The gene calls are TRBV7-9 and TRBJ2-1; 10 nucleotides line up with TRBD2. Germline V gives CDR1 SEHNR, CDR2 FQNEAQ (reference sequence). Losses at the gene ends were 5 bases for V and 10 bases for J; bases not matched to a gene: 14. This CDR3 has 16 amino acids.

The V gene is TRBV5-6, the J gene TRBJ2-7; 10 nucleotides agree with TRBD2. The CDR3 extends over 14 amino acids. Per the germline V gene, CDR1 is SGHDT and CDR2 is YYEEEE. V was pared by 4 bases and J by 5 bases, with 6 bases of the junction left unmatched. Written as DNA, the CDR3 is TGTGCCAGCAGCGAGACTAGCGGGTATAACGAGCAGTACTTC. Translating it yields CASSETSGYNEQYF.

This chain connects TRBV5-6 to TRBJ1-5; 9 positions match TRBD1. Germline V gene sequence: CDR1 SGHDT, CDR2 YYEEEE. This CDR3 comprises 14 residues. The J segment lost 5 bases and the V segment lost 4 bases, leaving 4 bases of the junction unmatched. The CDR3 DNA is TGTGCCAGCAGCCCCGGGACAGGGCATCAGCCCCAGCATTTT. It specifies CASSPGTGHQPQHF.